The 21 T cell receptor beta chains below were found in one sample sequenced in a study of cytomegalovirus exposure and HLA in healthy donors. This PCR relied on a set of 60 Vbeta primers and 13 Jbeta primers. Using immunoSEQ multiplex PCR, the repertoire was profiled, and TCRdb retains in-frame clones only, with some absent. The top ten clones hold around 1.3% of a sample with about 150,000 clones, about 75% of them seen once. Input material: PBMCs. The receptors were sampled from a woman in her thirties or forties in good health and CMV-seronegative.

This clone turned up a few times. The CDR3 DNA reads TGTGCCAGCAGGATCGAGGGGGGGTCTTACACTGAAGCTTTCTTT. Its translation: CASRIEGGSYTEAFF. The chain has TRBV28 and TRBJ1-1; a weak D match, TRBD1 (6 bases). CDR3 length equals 15 residues. Looked up from germline, CDR1 is MDHEN and CDR2 is SYDVKM. Between the trimmed V and J ends, which lost 6 bases and 3 bases, there was a span of 17 bases.

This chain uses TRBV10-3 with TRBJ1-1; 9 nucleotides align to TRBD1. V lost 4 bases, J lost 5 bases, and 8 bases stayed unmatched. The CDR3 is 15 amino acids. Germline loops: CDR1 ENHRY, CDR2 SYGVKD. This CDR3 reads CAISVPDRGKTEAFF. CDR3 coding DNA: TGTGCCATCAGTGTACCGGACAGGGGAAAAACTGAAGCTTTCTTT.

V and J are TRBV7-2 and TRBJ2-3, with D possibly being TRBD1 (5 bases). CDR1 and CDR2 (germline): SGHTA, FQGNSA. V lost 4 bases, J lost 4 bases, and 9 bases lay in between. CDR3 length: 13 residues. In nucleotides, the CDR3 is TGTGCCAGCAGCTCACGACAGCCAGATACGCAGTATTTT. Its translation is CASSSRQPDTQYF. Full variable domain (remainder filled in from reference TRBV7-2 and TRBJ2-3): GAGVSQSPSNKVTEKGKDVELRCDPISGHTALYWYRQSLGQGLEFLIYFQGNSAPDKSGLPSDRFSAERTGGSVSTLTIQRTQQEDSAVYLCASSSRQPDTQYFGPGTRLTVL.

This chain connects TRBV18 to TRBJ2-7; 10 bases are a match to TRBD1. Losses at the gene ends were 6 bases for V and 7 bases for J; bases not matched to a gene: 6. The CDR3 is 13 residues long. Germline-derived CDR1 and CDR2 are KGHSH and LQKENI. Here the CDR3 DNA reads TGTGCCAGCTCTCCCGGGACAGGGGTTGAGCAGTACTTC. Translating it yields CASSPGTGVEQYF.

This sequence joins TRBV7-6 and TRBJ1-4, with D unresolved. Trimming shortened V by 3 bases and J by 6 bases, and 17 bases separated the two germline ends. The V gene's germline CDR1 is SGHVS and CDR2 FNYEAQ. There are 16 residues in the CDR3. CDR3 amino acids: CASSFLRAAEDEKLFF. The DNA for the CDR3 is TGTGCCAGCAGCTTTCTTCGCGCGGCTGAAGATGAAAAACTGTTTTTT.

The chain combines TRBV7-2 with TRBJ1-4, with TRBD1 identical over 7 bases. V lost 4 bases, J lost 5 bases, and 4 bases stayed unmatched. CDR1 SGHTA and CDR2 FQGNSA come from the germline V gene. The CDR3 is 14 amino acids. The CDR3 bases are TGTGCCAGCAGCTCACAGGGGTTAAATGAAAAACTGTTTTTT. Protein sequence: CASSSQGLNEKLFF.

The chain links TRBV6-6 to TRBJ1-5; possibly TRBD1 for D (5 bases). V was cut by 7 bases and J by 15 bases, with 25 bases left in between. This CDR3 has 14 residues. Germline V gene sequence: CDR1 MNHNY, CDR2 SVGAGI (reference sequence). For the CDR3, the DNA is TGTGCCAGCACCGAAAATTGGGGGGGGGACGGGACGCATTTT. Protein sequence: CASTENWGGDGTHF.

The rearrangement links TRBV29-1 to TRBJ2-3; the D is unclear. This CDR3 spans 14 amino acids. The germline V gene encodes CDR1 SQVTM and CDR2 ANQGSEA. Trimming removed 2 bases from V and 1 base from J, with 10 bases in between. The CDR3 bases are TGCAGCGTTGAAAGTGGGCCCCGCACAGATACGCAGTATTTT. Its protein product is CSVESGPRTDTQYF.

CDR3 loop: CASSFFSYTGELFF. Here the CDR3 DNA reads TGTGCCAGCAGTTTTTTTTCCTACACCGGGGAGCTGTTTTTT. The J gene is TRBJ2-2, the V gene TRBV27; D is unclear. V lost 3 bases to trimming and J lost 3 bases, with 8 bases between them. The CDR3 loop spans 14 amino acids. Per the germline V gene, CDR1 is MNHEY and CDR2 is SMNVEV (reference sequence).

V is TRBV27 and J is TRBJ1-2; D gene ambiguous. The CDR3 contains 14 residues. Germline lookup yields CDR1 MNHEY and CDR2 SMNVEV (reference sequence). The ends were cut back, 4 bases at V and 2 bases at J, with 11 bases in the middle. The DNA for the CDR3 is TGTGCCAGCAGTTCGAGCAGGTCCAACTATGGCTACACCTTC. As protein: CASSSSRSNYGYTF.

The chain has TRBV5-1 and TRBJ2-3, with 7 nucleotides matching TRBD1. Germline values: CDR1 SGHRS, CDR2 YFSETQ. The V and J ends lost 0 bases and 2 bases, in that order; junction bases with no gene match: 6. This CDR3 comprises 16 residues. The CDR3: CASSLGQGKDTDTQYF. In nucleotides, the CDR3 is TGCGCCAGCAGCTTGGGACAGGGAAAGGACACAGATACGCAGTATTTT.

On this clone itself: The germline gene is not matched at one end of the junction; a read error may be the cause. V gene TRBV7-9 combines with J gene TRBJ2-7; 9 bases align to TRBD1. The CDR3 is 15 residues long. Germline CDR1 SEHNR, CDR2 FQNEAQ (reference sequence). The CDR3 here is CSSSFHRGLSYEQYF. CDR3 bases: TGTTCCAGCAGCTTTCACAGGGGGCTCTCCTACGAGCAGTACTTC.

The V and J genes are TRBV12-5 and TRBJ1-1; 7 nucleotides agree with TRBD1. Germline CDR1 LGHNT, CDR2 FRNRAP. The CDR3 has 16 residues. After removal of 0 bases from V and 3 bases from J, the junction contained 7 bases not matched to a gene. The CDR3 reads CASGLVQGEVDTEAFF. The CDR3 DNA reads TGTGCTAGTGGTTTGGTCCAGGGGGAAGTAGACACTGAAGCTTTCTTT.

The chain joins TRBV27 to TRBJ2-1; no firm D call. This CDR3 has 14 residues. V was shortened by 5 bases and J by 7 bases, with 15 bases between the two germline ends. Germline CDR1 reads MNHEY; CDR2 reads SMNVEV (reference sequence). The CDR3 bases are TGTGCCAGCAGTCTCTCCGGTTTCCATAATGAGCAGTTCTTC. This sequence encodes CASSLSGFHNEQFF.

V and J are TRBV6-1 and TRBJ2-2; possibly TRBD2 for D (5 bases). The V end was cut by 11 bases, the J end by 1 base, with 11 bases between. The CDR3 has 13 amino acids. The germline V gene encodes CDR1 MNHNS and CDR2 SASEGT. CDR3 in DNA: TGTGCCCTCTCCGGGGTGAACACCGGGGAGCTGTTTTTT. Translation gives CALSGVNTGELFF.

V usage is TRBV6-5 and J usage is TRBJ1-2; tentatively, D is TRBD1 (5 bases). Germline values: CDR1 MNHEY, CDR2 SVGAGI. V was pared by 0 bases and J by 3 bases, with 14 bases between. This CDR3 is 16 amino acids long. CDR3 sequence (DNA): TGTGCCAGCAGTTACTCGGTTGGCAGGGAATACTATGGCTACACCTTC. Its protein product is CASSYSVGREYYGYTF.

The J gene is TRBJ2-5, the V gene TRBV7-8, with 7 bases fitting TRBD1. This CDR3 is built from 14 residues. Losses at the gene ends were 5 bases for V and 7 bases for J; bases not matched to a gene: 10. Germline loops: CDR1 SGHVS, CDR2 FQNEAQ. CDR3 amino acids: CASSPGQFWGTQYF. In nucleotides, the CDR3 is TGTGCCAGCAGCCCGGGACAGTTTTGGGGGACCCAGTACTTC.

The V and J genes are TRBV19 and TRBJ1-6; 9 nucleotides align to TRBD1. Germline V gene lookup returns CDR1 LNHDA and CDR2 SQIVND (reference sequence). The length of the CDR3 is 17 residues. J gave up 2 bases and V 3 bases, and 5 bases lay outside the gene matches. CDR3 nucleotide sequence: TGTGCCAGTAGTATTGGCCGGGACAGGGCCTATAATTCACCCCTCCACTTT. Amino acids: CASSIGRDRAYNSPLHF.

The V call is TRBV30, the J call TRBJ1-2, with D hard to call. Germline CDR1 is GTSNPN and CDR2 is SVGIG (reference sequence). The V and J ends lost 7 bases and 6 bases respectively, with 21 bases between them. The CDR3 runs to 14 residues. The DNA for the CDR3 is TGTGCCTCAGAACCTATACCGCAAGCGAATGGCTACACCTTC. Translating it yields CASEPIPQANGYTF.

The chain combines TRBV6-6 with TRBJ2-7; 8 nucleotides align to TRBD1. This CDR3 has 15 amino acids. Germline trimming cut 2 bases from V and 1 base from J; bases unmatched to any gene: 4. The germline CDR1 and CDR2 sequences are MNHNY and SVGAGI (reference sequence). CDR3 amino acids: CASSYGQGLSYEQYF. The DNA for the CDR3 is TGTGCCAGCAGTTACGGACAGGGCCTATCCTACGAGCAGTACTTC.

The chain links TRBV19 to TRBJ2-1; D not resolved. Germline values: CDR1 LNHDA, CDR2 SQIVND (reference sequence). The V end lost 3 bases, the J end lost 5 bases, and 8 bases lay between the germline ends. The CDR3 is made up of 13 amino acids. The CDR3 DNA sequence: TGTGCCAGTAGTATGAACAGTCACAATGAGCAGTTCTTC. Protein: CASSMNSHNEQFF.